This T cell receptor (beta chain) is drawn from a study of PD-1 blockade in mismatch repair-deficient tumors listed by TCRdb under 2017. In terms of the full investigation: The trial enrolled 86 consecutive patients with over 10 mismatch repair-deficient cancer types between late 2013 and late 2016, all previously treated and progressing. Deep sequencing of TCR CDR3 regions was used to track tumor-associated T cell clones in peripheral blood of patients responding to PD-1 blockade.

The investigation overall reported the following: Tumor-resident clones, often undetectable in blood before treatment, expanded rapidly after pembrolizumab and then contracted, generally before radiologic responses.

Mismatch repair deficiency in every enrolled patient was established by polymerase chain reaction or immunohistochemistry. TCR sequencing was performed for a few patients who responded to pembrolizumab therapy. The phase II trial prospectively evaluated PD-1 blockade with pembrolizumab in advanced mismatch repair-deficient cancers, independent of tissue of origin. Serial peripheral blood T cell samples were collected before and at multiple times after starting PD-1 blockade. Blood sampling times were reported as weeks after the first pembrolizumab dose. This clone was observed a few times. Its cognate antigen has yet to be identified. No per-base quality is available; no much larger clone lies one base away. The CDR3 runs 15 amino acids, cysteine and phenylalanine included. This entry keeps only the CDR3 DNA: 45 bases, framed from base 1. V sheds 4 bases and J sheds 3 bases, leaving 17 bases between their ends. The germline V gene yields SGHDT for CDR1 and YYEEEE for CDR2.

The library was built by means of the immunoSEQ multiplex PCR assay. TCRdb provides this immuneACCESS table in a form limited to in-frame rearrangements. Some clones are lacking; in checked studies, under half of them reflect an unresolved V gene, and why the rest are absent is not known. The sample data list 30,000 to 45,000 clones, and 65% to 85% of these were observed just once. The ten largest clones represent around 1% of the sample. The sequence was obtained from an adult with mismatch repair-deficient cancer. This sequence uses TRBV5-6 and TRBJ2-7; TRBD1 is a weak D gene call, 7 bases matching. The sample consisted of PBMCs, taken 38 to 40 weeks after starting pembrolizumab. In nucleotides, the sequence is TGTGCCAGCAGCACGACAGGGATGGACTACTACGAGCAGTACTTC. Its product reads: CASSTTGMDYYEQYF.